Following are 26 T cell receptor beta chains from one sample sequenced in a study of blood T cell dynamics during melanoma immunotherapy. The method was immunoSEQ multiplex PCR; TCRdb's version includes in-frame clones alone and lacks a portion of them. The sample has approximately 12,000 clones, just over 85% seen once. Time point: pre-treatment baseline. Sequenced material: blood, taken from a patient treated with checkpoint blockade. Source of these receptors: a human donor with melanoma.

The gene calls are TRBV6-1 and TRBJ1-5, with 10 bases fitting TRBD1. CDR3 length: 15 residues. Trimming took 7 bases from V and 7 from J; bases not matched to a gene: 10. In germline, CDR1 is MNHNS, CDR2 SASEGT. The CDR3 DNA sequence: TGTGCCAGCACCGCCGGGACAGGGGCGAACCAGCCCCAGCATTTT. Its translation: CASTAGTGANQPQHF.

Only one count was recorded for this clone. The genes are TRBV5-4 and TRBJ2-7; 7 positions match TRBD1. This CDR3 comprises 13 residues. Germline V CDR1 and CDR2: SGHNT, YYREEE (reference sequence). V shed 7 bases and J 1 base; nucleotides not matched to a gene: 5. The CDR3 coding sequence is TGTGCCAGCTCGGACAGGACATCCTACGAGCAGTACTTC. This sequence encodes CASSDRTSYEQYF.

The genes are TRBV15 and TRBJ1-4, with a tentative D call TRBD1 (5 bases). The CDR3 has 17 amino acids. The germline V and J ends were trimmed by 1 base and 0 bases, with 12 bases remaining between them. Germline V gives CDR1 LNHNV, CDR2 YYDKDF (reference sequence). The CDR3 is CATSRGGKLATNEKLFF. In nucleotides, the CDR3 is TGTGCCACCAGCAGAGGGGGGAAGCTGGCAACTAATGAAAAACTGTTTTTT.

The chain combines TRBV6-5 with TRBJ1-3; D is unresolved. Trimming shortened V by 0 bases and J by 1 base, and 7 bases separated the two germline ends. The CDR3 spans 15 residues. Germline CDR1 is MNHEY and CDR2 is SVGAGI. This chain's CDR3 is CASSYSGRSGNTIYF. The CDR3 coding sequence is TGTGCCAGCAGTTACTCAGGCCGTTCTGGAAACACCATATATTTT.

The chain couples TRBV19 to TRBJ1-1; a weak D match, TRBD1 (5 bases). The V end was cut by 5 bases, the J end by 0 bases, with 10 bases between. There are 14 residues in the CDR3. Germline lookup yields CDR1 LNHDA and CDR2 SQIVND (reference sequence). The CDR3 nucleotides are TGTGCCAGTAGTCCACGGGGGGTGAACACTGAAGCTTTCTTT. Translating gives CASSPRGVNTEAFF.

This chain uses TRBV29-1 with TRBJ2-2; 9 nucleotides align to TRBD1. There are 15 residues in the CDR3. CDR1 is SQVTM and CDR2 is ANQGSEA in the germline V gene. J lost 0 bases, V lost 7 bases, and 6 bases had no gene match. CDR3 in amino acids: CSGGTGNTNTGELFF. CDR3 sequence (DNA): TGCAGCGGTGGGACAGGGAATACGAACACCGGGGAGCTGTTTTTT.

This chain connects TRBV25-1 to TRBJ2-2; 8 bases map to TRBD1. Unmatched junction bases numbered 9, after V lost 4 bases and J lost 5 bases. From germline, CDR1 is MGHDK and CDR2 SYGVNS. The CDR3 is 16 amino acids. CDR3: CASSGGQGGGTGELFF. The CDR3 DNA reads as TGTGCCAGCAGTGGTGGACAGGGAGGCGGGACCGGGGAGCTGTTTTTT.

The V gene is TRBV2, the J gene TRBJ2-1, with D perhaps assigned TRBD1 or TRBD2 (5 bases each). This CDR3 is 12 amino acids long. From germline, CDR1 is SNHLY and CDR2 FYNNEI. Trimming took 8 bases from V and 11 from J, leaving 16 bases between them. In DNA, the CDR3 is TGTGCCAGCTCTCTGGGGGAAGGCCAGCAGTTCTTC. This encodes CASSLGEGQQFF.

This clone was seen a few times. The V and J genes are TRBV27 and TRBJ2-1; the match to TRBD2 covers 8 bases. V lost 6 bases and J lost 1; bases outside the gene matches: 8. This CDR3 comprises 16 residues. Looked up from germline, CDR1 is MNHEY and CDR2 is SMNVEV (reference sequence). The CDR3: CASRLRTSRSYNEQFF. The CDR3 DNA sequence: TGTGCCAGCAGACTGAGGACTAGCCGGTCCTACAATGAGCAGTTCTTC.

V and J are TRBV30 and TRBJ2-7; the D gene is possibly TRBD2 (6 bases). The CDR3 sequence is 14 residues long. The V gene lost 3 bases and the J gene lost 3 bases, with 15 bases spanning the gap. Germline CDR1 GTSNPN, CDR2 SVGIG (reference sequence). In nucleotides, the CDR3 is TGTGCCTGGAGCCGCCGGGACTCGCGCTACGAGCAGTACTTC. Protein product: CAWSRRDSRYEQYF.

This rearrangement joins TRBV30 to TRBJ1-3; D remains unclear. Between the trimmed V and J ends, which lost 7 bases and 8 bases, there was a span of 15 bases. CDR3 size: 12 residues. The germline V gene encodes CDR1 GTSNPN and CDR2 SVGIG (reference sequence). DNA of the CDR3: TGTGCCTCTTCCCGGGAATCCCACACCATATATTTT. This codes for CASSRESHTIYF. Based on the CDR3 plus reference TRBV30 and TRBJ1-3, the full variable domain is SQTIHQWPATLVQPVGSPLSLECTVEGTSNPNLYWYRQAAGRGLQLLFYSVGIGQISSEVPQNLSASRPQDRQFILSSKKLLLSDSGFYLCASSRESHTIYFGEGSWLTVV.

The chain joins TRBV11-2 to TRBJ2-5, with 9 nucleotides matching TRBD1. The J call may be faulty, since TRBJ2-7 better matches the DNA end. The length of the CDR3 is 16 residues. Germline V gene sequence: CDR1 SGHAT, CDR2 FQNNGV. CDR3 loop: CASSKKQGARLREQYF. CDR3 bases: TGTGCCAGCAGCAAGAAACAGGGGGCCAGACTCCGCGAGCAGTACTTC.

This chain joins TRBV7-9 and TRBJ1-1; D gene uncertain. V was clipped by 1 base and J by 1 base, with 7 bases between them. The CDR3 extends over 14 amino acids. The V gene's germline CDR1 is SEHNR and CDR2 FQNEAQ (reference sequence). CDR3 loop: CASSLGSGNTEAFF. CDR3 nucleotide sequence: TGTGCCAGCAGCTTAGGTTCTGGGAACACTGAAGCTTTCTTT.

This clone has only a few counts. V usage is TRBV7-9 and J usage is TRBJ1-1; D remains unclear. This CDR3 is built from 14 residues. Germline V gene data show CDR1 as SEHNR and CDR2 as FQNEAQ (reference sequence). Trimming pared 2 bases from V and 4 bases from J, leaving 11 bases between. In nucleotides, the CDR3 is TGTGCCAGCAGCTTAAACACCCTGACCACTGAAGCTTTCTTT. Protein product: CASSLNTLTTEAFF.

This clone has a handful of counts. The chain uses TRBV9 and TRBJ1-2; 8 positions agree with TRBD1. The length of the CDR3 is 14 residues. Per the germline V gene, CDR1 is SGDLS and CDR2 is YYNGEE. With V trimmed by 5 bases and J by 4 bases, 7 bases remained unmatched. The CDR3 spells CASRYGQGLYGYTF. CDR3 coding DNA: TGTGCCAGCAGATATGGACAGGGACTCTATGGCTACACCTTC. The complete variable domain, with remaining parts taken from reference TRBV9 and TRBJ1-2, reads DSGVTQTPKHLITATGQRVTLRCSPRSGDLSVYWYQQSLDQGLQFLIQYYNGEERAKGNILERFSAQQFPDLHSELNLSSLELGDSALYFCASRYGQGLYGYTFGSGTRLTVV.

This chain uses TRBV19 with TRBJ1-5; tentatively, D is TRBD1 (6 bases). CDR3 size: 16 residues. Germline V gene sequence: CDR1 LNHDA, CDR2 SQIVND (reference sequence). Trimming shortened V by 5 bases and J by 0 bases, and 14 bases separated the two germline ends. DNA for the CDR3: TGTGCCAGTAGTGTCCGGGACACCTATAGCAATCAGCCCCAGCATTTT. Its translation is CASSVRDTYSNQPQHF.

A few counts support this clone. The genes are TRBV19 and TRBJ1-6; D gene unclear. This CDR3 has 12 amino acids. Per the germline V gene, CDR1 is LNHDA and CDR2 is SQIVND (reference sequence). V gave up 4 bases and J gave up 11 bases, with 9 bases separating them. The CDR3: CASSTRVAPLHF. Here the CDR3 DNA reads TGTGCCAGTAGTACCCGGGTAGCACCCCTCCACTTT.

The chain employs TRBV7-2 and TRBJ1-2; 10 nucleotides agree with TRBD1. This CDR3 comprises 14 residues. Germline CDR1 is SGHTA and CDR2 is FQGNSA. Losses at the gene ends were 5 bases for V and 7 bases for J; bases not matched to a gene: 7. The CDR3 sequence is CASSQTGGVGGYTF. CDR3 DNA sequence: TGTGCCAGCAGCCAGACAGGGGGCGTAGGTGGCTACACCTTC.

The V gene is TRBV7-2, the J gene TRBJ2-7; 7 bases map to TRBD2. V gave up 6 bases and J gave up 6 bases; unmatched junction bases: 11. Looked up from germline, CDR1 is SGHTA and CDR2 is FQGNSA. The CDR3 totals 14 residues. CDR3: CASRDGRALGEQYF. DNA of the CDR3: TGTGCCAGCAGAGATGGGAGGGCCCTTGGCGAGCAGTACTTC.

The rearrangement uses TRBV14 and TRBJ2-4, with D perhaps TRBD1 or TRBD2 (5 bases each). The germline CDR1 and CDR2 sequences are SGHDN and FVKESK. CDR3 size: 12 residues. The V and J ends lost 4 bases and 6 bases respectively, with 7 bases between them. In DNA, the CDR3 is TGTGCCAGCAGCCCAGGGAGAAACATTCAGTACTTC. Encoded protein: CASSPGRNIQYF.

The count of this clone is one. The V and J genes are TRBV18 and TRBJ1-1; D is ambiguous. There are 14 residues in the CDR3. Trimming left V 3 bases short and J 1 base short, with 9 bases between. Germline CDR1 KGHSH, CDR2 LQKENI. The CDR3 DNA reads as TGTGCCAGCTCACCCGGCAGAGAGAACACTGAAGCTTTCTTT. It encodes CASSPGRENTEAFF.

The chain recombines TRBV2 with TRBJ2-1; TRBD2 agrees at 8 bases. V trimming: 3 bases; J trimming: 7 bases; junction bases outside the gene matches: 5. Germline V lookup: CDR1 SNHLY, CDR2 FYNNEI. The CDR3 length is 14 residues. The CDR3 here is CASSDGLAGNEQFF. In DNA, the CDR3 is TGTGCCAGCAGTGATGGGCTAGCGGGTAATGAGCAGTTCTTC.

The V and J genes are TRBV10-1 and TRBJ2-3; 11 positions match TRBD2. Looked up from germline, CDR1 is WNHNN and CDR2 is SYGVQD (reference sequence). CDR3 length: 16 residues. Trimming removed 3 bases from V and 1 base from J; junction bases left unmatched: 3. The CDR3 here is CASSDQGLAGTDTQYF. CDR3 DNA: TGCGCCAGCAGTGACCAGGGACTAGCGGGCACAGATACGCAGTATTTT.

The chain employs TRBV9 and TRBJ2-2; 12 bases align to TRBD2. Unmatched junction bases numbered 6, after V lost 3 bases and J lost 0 bases. Germline V gene data show CDR1 as SGDLS and CDR2 as YYNGEE. The CDR3 has 18 amino acids. The CDR3 nucleotides read TGTGCCAGCAGCGCCTCTAGCGGGGGGGCTGCGAACACCGGGGAGCTGTTTTTT. Its protein is CASSASSGGAANTGELFF.

The V call is TRBV5-1, the J call TRBJ2-6; 16 bases are shared with TRBD2. This CDR3 region has 19 residues. From germline, CDR1 is SGHRS and CDR2 YFSETQ. V lost 4 bases and J lost 2; bases outside the gene matches: 6. The chain's CDR3 is CASSPKGLAGGPGANVLTF. In nucleotides, the CDR3 is TGCGCCAGCAGCCCTAAGGGACTAGCGGGGGGGCCTGGGGCCAACGTCCTGACTTTC.

This chain joins TRBV19 and TRBJ2-6; D gene ambiguous. Trimming cost V 3 bases and J 0 bases, with 9 bases left between them. The CDR3 length is 16 residues. From germline, CDR1 is LNHDA and CDR2 SQIVND (reference sequence). The CDR3: CASSISVGSGANVLTF. CDR3 DNA sequence: TGTGCCAGTAGTATCTCAGTGGGCTCTGGGGCCAACGTCCTGACTTTC.